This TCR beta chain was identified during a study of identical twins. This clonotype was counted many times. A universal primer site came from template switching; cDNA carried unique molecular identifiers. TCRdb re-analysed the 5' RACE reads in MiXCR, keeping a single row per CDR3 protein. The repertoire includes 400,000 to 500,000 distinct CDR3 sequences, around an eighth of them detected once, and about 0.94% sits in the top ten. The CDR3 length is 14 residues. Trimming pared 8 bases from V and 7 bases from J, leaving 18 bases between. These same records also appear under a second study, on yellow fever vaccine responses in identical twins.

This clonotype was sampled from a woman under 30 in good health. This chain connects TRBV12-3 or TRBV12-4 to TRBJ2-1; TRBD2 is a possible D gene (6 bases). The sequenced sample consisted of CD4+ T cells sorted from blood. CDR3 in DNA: TGTGCCAGCCGTGGGTGGGAGGCAGGTAATGAGCAGTTCTTC. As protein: CASRGWEAGNEQFF.